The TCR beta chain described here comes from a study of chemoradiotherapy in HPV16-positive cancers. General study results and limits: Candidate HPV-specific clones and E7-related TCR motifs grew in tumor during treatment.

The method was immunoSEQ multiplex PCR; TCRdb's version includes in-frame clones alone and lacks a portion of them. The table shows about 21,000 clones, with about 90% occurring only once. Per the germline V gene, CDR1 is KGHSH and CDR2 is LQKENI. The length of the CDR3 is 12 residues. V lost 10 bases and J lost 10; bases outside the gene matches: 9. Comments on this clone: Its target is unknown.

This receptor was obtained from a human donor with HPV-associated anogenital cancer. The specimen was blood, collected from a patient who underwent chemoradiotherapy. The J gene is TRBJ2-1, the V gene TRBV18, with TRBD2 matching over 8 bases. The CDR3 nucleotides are TGTGCCACAGCCGGGGGGGCCGGAGAGCAGTTCTTC. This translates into CATAGGAGEQFF.